This T cell receptor (beta chain) originates from a study of CD8 T cells in ankylosing spondylitis. One entry per CDR3 protein, called by TCRdb with MiXCR from the 5' RACE reads. The table includes a few hundred thousand distinct CDR3 sequences, 10% to 13% detected once. This clonotype showed up many times. The CDR3 runs to 13 residues. Germline lookup yields CDR1 KGHSH and CDR2 LQKENI. Trimming left V 3 bases short and J 6 bases short, with 12 bases between. The TCR sequence derives from a male donor with ankylosing spondylitis or in good health (not recorded which). The V and J genes are TRBV18 and TRBJ2-7; D gene ambiguous. The sequenced material came from blood, either unsorted or a sorted T cell fraction (not recorded which). The DNA of the CDR3 is TGTGCCAGCTCACCGGGTTTAGAATCCGAGCAGTACTTC. This gives the protein CASSPGLESEQYF.